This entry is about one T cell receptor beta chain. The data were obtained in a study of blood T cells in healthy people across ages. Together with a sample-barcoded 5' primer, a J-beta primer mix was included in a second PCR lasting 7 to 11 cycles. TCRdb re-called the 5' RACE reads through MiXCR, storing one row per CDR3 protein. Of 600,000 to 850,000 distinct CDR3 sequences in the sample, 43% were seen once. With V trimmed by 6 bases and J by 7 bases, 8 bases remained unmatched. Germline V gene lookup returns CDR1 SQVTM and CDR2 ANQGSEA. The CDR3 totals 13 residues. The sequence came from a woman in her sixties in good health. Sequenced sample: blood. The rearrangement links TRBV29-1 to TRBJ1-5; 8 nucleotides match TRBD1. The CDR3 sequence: CSVQDRVGQPQHF. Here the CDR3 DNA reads TGCAGCGTCCAGGACAGGGTGGGACAGCCCCAGCATTTT. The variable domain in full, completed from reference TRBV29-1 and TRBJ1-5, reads SAVISQKPSRDICQRGTSLTIQCQVDSQVTMMFWYRQQPGQSLTLIATANQGSEATYESGFVIDKFPISRPNLTFSTLTVSNMSPEDSSIYLCSVQDRVGQPQHFGDGTRLSIL.